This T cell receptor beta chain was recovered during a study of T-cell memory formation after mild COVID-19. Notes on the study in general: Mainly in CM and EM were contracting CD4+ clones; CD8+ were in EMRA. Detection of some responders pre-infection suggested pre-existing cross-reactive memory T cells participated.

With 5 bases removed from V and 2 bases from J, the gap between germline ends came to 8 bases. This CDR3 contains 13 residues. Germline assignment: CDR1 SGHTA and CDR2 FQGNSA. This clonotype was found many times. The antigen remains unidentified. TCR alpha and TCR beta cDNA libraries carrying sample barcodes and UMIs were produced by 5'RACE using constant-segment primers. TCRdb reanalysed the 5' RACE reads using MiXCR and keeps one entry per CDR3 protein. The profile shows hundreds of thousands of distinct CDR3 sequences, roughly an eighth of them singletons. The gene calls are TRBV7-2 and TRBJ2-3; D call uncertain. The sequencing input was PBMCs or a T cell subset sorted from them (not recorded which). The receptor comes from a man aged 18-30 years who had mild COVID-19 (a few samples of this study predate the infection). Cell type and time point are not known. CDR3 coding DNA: TGTGCCAGCAGCCCCGGACCCACAGATACGCAGTATTTT. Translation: CASSPGPTDTQYF.